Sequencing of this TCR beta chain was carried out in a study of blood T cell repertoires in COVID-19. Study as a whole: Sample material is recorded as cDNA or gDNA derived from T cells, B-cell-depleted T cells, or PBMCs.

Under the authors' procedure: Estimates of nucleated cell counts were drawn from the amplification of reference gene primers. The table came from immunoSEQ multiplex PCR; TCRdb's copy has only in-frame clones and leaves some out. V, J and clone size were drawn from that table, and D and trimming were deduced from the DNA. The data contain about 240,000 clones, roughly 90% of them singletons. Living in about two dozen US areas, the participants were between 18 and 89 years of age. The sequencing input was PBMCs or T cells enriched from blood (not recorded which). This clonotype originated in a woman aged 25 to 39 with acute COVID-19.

The CDR3 reads CASMGGLRSPLHF. The CDR3 region has the DNA TGTGCCAGCATGGGGGGGCTACGATCACCCCTCCACTTT. The chain is built from TRBV2 and TRBJ1-6, with TRBD1 as a possible D gene (6 bases). Germline V gives CDR1 SNHLY, CDR2 FYNNEI. Deletions cut 7 bases from V and 10 bases from J, with 14 bases between. The CDR3 is made up of 13 amino acids.